These T cell receptor beta chains were read from a single sample in a study of regulatory T cells in long-lasting Graves disease. One entry per CDR3 protein results from TCRdb running MiXCR on the multiplex PCR reads. The table lists fewer than 400,000 distinct CDR3 sequences, under 25% of them singletons. The sequencing used peripheral blood mononuclear cells (PBMCs), collected when the disease was refractory, from a patient treated with antithyroid drugs. These TCRs come from a female donor with Graves disease. CDR3s leave out the opening cysteine and the closing phenylalanine or tryptophan. A row's size may be missing; if present it is once, few, many or a size class.

V | size | CDR3
TRBV2 | many | ASRTLPRGSYEQY
TRBV7-2 | many | ASSRDNTGELF
TRBV15 | few | ATSREVGPQH
TRBV9 | many | ASSVGGGTYEQY
TRBV7-3 | . | ASSPVSSNEKLF
TRBV2 | many | ASTRGRENTEAF
TRBV7-2 | many | ASSSQQGRTEAF
TRBV30 | many | AWSEGETQY
TRBV12-3/TRBV12-4 | . | ARSFSGSRAYEQY
TRBV6-5 | few | ASSYSINRRQETQY
TRBV6-1 | many | ASRTPGQNTEAF
TRBV28 | few | AGSRQGSGPQH
TRBV9 | few | ASSVGVGIDSGELF
TRBV5-1 | . | ASSGGNTIY
TRBV7-2 | many | ASSLTIHEQY
TRBV12-3/TRBV12-4 | many | ASSGTTGSTF
TRBV29-1 | . | SVLSPHRAGEQF
TRBV29-1 | many | SVDQGAGETQY
TRBV6-2/TRBV6-3 | many | ASSPYPGTVNRRY
TRBV29-1 | . | SARTGLYEQY
TRBV2 | many | ASRQGAVSTREQY
TRBV4-3 | few | ASSQDGGQGRYNSPLH
TRBV30 | many | AWSVRFNEKLF
TRBV20-1 | many | SARIRDSPYEQY
TRBV30 | few | AWSAMYYEQY
TRBV11-2 | . | ASSPVGDPEAF
TRBV9 | . | ASSVEWSGTYEQY
TRBV18 | . | ASSPIQGAPGGEQY